The 8 T cell receptor beta chains given below trace back to one sample, sequenced in a study of CD8 T cells in Susac syndrome. An amount of RNA that ranged from roughly 0.5 to 1 ug was reverse transcribed with random hexamers. From the immunoSEQ multiplex PCR reads, TCRdb called clonotypes with MiXCR, one entry per CDR3 protein. Here the sample spans hundreds of thousands of distinct CDR3 sequences, 85% being singletons. Sequencing used CD8+ T cells from PBMCs. The source of these receptors is a human donor with multiple sclerosis.

This clonotype was seen only once. J is TRBJ2-5 and V is TRBV6-1; either TRBD1 or TRBD2 may supply D (5 bases each). The CDR3 is made up of 17 amino acids. The germline V and J ends were trimmed by 8 bases and 4 bases, with 26 bases remaining between them. The germline gives CDR1 MNHNS, CDR2 SASEGT. CDR3 nucleotide sequence: TGTGCCAGCGGGCAGTATCTTAACGGGCAGAGGGGAGAGACCCAGTACTTC. Translated, it gives CASGQYLNGQRGETQYF.

The chain links TRBV20-1 to TRBJ2-7; no clear D. This CDR3 is 13 amino acids long. The V end lost 4 bases, the J end lost 4 bases, and 14 bases lay between the germline ends. Germline CDR1 DFQATT, CDR2 SNEGSKA (reference sequence). CDR3 DNA sequence: TGCAGTGCTATAGGCCAGAACACTTACGAGCAGTACTTC. It codes for CSAIGQNTYEQYF.

This clonotype has a single count. The chain couples TRBV5-6 to TRBJ2-3, with D possibly being TRBD2 (5 bases). This CDR3 contains 15 residues. V shed 5 bases and J shed 2 bases, with 15 bases lying between them. From germline, CDR1 is SGHDT and CDR2 YYEEEE. CDR3 sequence: CASSWRSDPTDTQYF. The DNA for the CDR3 is TGTGCCAGCAGTTGGAGGAGTGACCCCACAGATACGCAGTATTTT.

This chain links TRBV27 with TRBJ1-2, with D perhaps TRBD1 (5 bases). This CDR3 is 14 amino acids long. The V gene's germline CDR1 is MNHEY and CDR2 SMNVEV (reference sequence). Trimming stripped 3 bases from V and 3 bases from J, with 11 bases between. The CDR3 here is CASSFARDDYGYTF. As DNA, the CDR3 is TGTGCCAGCAGTTTTGCCAGGGACGACTATGGCTACACCTTC.

CDR3 in amino acids: CASSVSGSQPQHF. The CDR3 coding sequence is TGTGCCAGCAGCGTGTCAGGCAGCCAGCCCCAGCATTTT. The chain has TRBV9 and TRBJ1-5; D gene unclear. Germline V lookup: CDR1 SGDLS, CDR2 YYNGEE. Trimming left V 2 bases short and J 7 bases short, with 10 bases between. The CDR3 covers 13 residues.

V and J are TRBV12-3 or TRBV12-4 and TRBJ2-7; tentatively, D is TRBD1 (7 bases). The length of the CDR3 is 14 residues. V lost 3 bases and J 2 bases, leaving 11 bases between the germline ends. Here the CDR3 DNA reads TGTGCCAGCAGTTTCGGCAGGGGGGCCTACGAGCAGTACTTC. This sequence encodes CASSFGRGAYEQYF.

The rearrangement links TRBV27 to TRBJ2-3, with a weak D call TRBD2 (6 bases). This CDR3 region has 16 residues. The germline CDR1 and CDR2 sequences are MNHEY and SMNVEV (reference sequence). Between the trimmed V and J ends, which lost 0 bases and 0 bases, there was a span of 10 bases. For the CDR3, the DNA is TGTGCCAGCAGTTTATCGGGGGGTTGGAGCACAGATACGCAGTATTTT. This gives the protein CASSLSGGWSTDTQYF.

The chain uses TRBV12-3 or TRBV12-4 and TRBJ1-1; D perhaps matches TRBD1 (6 bases). Trimming removed 2 bases from V and 7 bases from J, with 11 bases in between. The CDR3 has 13 amino acids. The CDR3, as DNA: TGTGCCAGCAGTTTACACGGGGGCGGTGAAGCTTTCTTT. Its translation: CASSLHGGGEAFF.